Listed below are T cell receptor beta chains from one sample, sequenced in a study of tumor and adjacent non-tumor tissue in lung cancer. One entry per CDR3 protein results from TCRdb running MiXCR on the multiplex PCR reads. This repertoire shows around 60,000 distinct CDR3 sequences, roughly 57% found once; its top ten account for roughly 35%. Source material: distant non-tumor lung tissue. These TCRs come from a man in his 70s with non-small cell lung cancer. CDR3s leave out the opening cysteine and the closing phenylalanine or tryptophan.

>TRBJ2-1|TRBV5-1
ASSLDRREKIEQF
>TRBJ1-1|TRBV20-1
TASTGGDAF
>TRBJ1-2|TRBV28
ARSKTGARNYRYT
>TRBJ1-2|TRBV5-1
ASRYSQGPNYGYT
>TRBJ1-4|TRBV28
ASSEELKEKLF
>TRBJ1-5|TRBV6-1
ASIPGTDYQPQR
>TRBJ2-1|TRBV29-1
SVSGRYCDEQF
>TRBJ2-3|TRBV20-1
SARARGGTQY
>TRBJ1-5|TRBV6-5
ASGDSNQPQH
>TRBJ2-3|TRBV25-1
VSSADRAMDTQY
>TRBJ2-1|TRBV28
ASSFPGPTNEQF
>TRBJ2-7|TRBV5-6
ASTGDRFSYEQY
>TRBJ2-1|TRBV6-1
ASSGRTSGRRISYNEQF
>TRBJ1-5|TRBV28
ASSSNLSRGNQPQH
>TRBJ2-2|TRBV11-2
ASSVGRGQGFTGELF
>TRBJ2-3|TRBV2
ISSPIGRGTGEDTQY
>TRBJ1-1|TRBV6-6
ASSTRGTEAF
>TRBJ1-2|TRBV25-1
ASSDTTVLYGYT
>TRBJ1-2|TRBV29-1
GDRTQMGAYGYS
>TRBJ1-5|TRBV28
ARGLGQNNQPQH
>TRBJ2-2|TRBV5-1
ASTTGQEGGELF
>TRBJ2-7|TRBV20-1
SAIKQGSRYEHY
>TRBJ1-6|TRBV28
ANSLPGQGVFGLH
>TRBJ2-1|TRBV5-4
VISAQAYMGQQQF
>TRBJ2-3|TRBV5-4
ASSLGRPLDWNPDTQY
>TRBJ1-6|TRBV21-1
ASSKFLPLGRGVYNSSLH
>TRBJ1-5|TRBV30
AWGSRDGNQPQH
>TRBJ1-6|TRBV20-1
GAKFSSPFH
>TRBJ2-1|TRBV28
ASSALLAGTYNEQF